Here is one T cell receptor beta chain with its context. According to the study, genomic DNA was the template for TCR beta VDJ and CDR3 profiling. Each CDR3 protein gets one entry after TCRdb re-called the reads with MiXCR. The sample has 200,000 or so distinct CDR3 sequences; about 64% are singletons. This sample is drawn from a study of CD8+CD57+ T cells in acquired aplastic anemia. V shed 3 bases and J shed 6 bases, with 5 bases lying between them. In germline, CDR1 is SEHNR, CDR2 FQNEAQ (reference sequence). CDR3 size: 11 residues. The chain uses TRBV7-9 and TRBJ2-5, with D uncertain. The clonotype originates from a human donor with severe aplastic anemia or a healthy control (not recorded which). Sample: sorted CD4+, CD8+, or CD8+CD57+ T cells (not recorded which) from PBMCs. Here the CDR3 reads CASSFLQTQYF. The CDR3 nucleotides are TGTGCCAGCAGCTTCCTGCAGACCCAGTACTTC.